This T cell receptor (beta chain) appears in the sequencing data of a study of cytomegalovirus exposure and HLA in healthy donors. Study-level findings and limits: Most TCR sequences showed up rarely, but some public TCRs showed up in many donors. Altogether, some 160 TCR beta chains were recorded as cytomegalovirus-associated.

Repertoires were generated with immunoSEQ multiplex PCR, while TCRdb's copy carries only in-frame clones and drops some. The top ten hold 4.5% of the sample, which has about 150,000 clones, roughly 89% seen once. This clone was seen only once. Antigen unknown. The CDR3 is 19 amino acids. Germline V gene sequence: CDR1 SGDLS, CDR2 YYNGEE. Germline trimming cut 3 bases from V and 2 bases from J; bases unmatched to any gene: 9. Specimen: PBMCs. The sequence was collected from a man younger than 35 in good health and CMV-seropositive. This chain uses TRBV9 with TRBJ2-6; 12 nucleotides line up with TRBD1. In DNA form, the CDR3 reads TGTGCCAGCAGCGACTACGGGACAGGGGGCCTCGCTGGGGCCAACGTCCTGACTTTC. Amino acids: CASSDYGTGGLAGANVLTF. Drawing the rest from reference TRBV9 and TRBJ2-6, the complete variable domain is DSGVTQTPKHLITATGQRVTLRCSPRSGDLSVYWYQQSLDQGLQFLIQYYNGEERAKGNILERFSAQQFPDLHSELNLSSLELGDSALYFCASSDYGTGGLAGANVLTFGAGSRLTVL.